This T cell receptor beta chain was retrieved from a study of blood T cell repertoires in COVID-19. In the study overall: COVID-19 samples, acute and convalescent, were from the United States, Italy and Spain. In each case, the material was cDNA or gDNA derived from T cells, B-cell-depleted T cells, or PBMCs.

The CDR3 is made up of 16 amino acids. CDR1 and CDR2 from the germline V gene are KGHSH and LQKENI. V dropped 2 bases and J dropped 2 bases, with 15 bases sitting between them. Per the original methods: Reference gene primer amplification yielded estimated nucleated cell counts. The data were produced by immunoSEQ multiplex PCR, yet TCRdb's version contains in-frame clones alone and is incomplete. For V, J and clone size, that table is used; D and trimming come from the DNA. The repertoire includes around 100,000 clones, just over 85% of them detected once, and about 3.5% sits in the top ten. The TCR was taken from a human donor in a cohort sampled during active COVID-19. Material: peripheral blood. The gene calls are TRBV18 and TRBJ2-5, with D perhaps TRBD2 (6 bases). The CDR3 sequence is CASSPYSSGGQETQYF. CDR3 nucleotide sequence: TGTGCCAGCTCACCATACAGTAGCGGAGGGCAAGAGACCCAGTACTTC.